These T cell receptor beta chains were read from a single sample in a study of T cell changes during pregnancy in multiple sclerosis. Sequenced by immunoSEQ multiplex PCR; TCRdb stores in-frame clones only, minus some. The data contain tens of thousands of clones, 88% of them singletons. The starting material was CD4+ T cells from peripheral blood mononuclear cells, obtained in the first trimester of pregnancy. These TCRs come from a female donor with multiple sclerosis, enrolled in a pregnancy study. Both conserved end residues are part of each CDR3. Fields, in order: V gene, clone size, D gene, J gene, CDR3 protein, CDR3 DNA. D genes are given only for firm matches. Clone size appears in some rows only: once, few, many, or a class for an expanded clone.

TRBV15,NA,NA,TRBJ2-2,CATSRGLRLAGELFF,TGTGCCACCAGCAGAGGGTTGCGGTTGGCCGGGGAGCTGTTTTTT
TRBV2,NA,TRBD2,TRBJ2-7,CASSESPGGEQYF,TGTGCCAGCAGTGAATCCCCCGGGGGGGAGCAGTACTTC
TRBV9,NA,NA,TRBJ2-7,CASSVGVRGIAEQYF,TGTGCCAGCAGCGTAGGAGTGAGGGGGATTGCGGAGCAGTACTTC
TRBV6-5,NA,NA,TRBJ1-2,CASSFSRGNGYTF,TGTGCCAGCAGTTTTTCCCGAGGGAATGGCTACACCTTC
TRBV11-3,once,NA,TRBJ2-3,CASSRLGLATDTQYF,TGTGCCAGCAGCCGACTCGGGCTAGCAACAGATACGCAGTATTTT
TRBV6-1,NA,NA,TRBJ1-1,CASRLDTTEAFF,TGTGCCAGCAGACTCGACACTACTGAAGCTTTCTTT
TRBV7-6,NA,NA,TRBJ1-2,CASSFREDYGYTF,TGTGCCAGCAGCTTCAGGGAAGACTATGGCTACACCTTC
TRBV5-6,NA,TRBD2,TRBJ2-7,CASSLGLAGVWEQYF,TGTGCCAGCAGCTTGGGTCTAGCGGGAGTGTGGGAGCAGTACTTC
TRBV7-2,once,TRBD2,TRBJ2-1,CASSPGLAGANEQFF,TGTGCCAGCAGCCCGGGACTAGCGGGGGCAAATGAGCAGTTCTTC
TRBV18,once,NA,TRBJ2-2,CASSPRRGLPMNTGELFF,TGTGCCAGCTCACCAAGACGGGGACTGCCCATGAACACCGGGGAGCTGTTTTTT
TRBV2,NA,TRBD2,TRBJ2-7,CASSQMREPNNEQYF,TGTGCCAGCAGTCAAATGCGGGAGCCCAACAACGAGCAGTACTTC
TRBV9,NA,NA,TRBJ1-2,CASSGAWAPSFGYTF,TGTGCCAGCAGCGGGGCCTGGGCCCCCTCGTTCGGCTACACCTTC
TRBV9,NA,TRBD2,TRBJ2-3,CASSVEGSSGGGDTQYF,TGTGCCAGCAGCGTAGAAGGGTCTAGCGGGGGTGGAGATACGCAGTATTTT
TRBV5-4,NA,TRBD2,TRBJ2-2,CASSSGLAGGPDTGELFF,TGTGCCAGCAGCTCCGGACTAGCGGGAGGGCCTGACACCGGGGAGCTGTTTTTT
TRBV9,NA,NA,TRBJ2-3,CASSGPVGPGADTQYF,TGTGCCAGCAGCGGCCCCGTGGGGCCGGGGGCAGATACGCAGTATTTT
TRBV5-5,NA,NA,TRBJ2-6,CASRLTGTGANVLTF,TGTGCCAGCAGGCTAACAGGAACTGGGGCCAACGTCCTGACTTTC
TRBV30,few,TRBD1,TRBJ1-2,CAWEPLLDRDNGYTF,TGTGCCTGGGAGCCCCTACTGGACAGGGATAATGGCTACACCTTC
TRBV5-5,NA,TRBD1,TRBJ2-2,CASTPLGQGETGELFF,TGTGCCAGCACCCCTCTGGGACAGGGTGAGACCGGGGAGCTGTTTTTT
TRBV7-3,NA,NA,TRBJ2-1,CASSLGGEQFF,TGTGCCAGCAGCTTAGGAGGTGAGCAGTTCTTC
TRBV10-3,NA,NA,TRBJ1-2,CAISESPGDYGYTF,TGTGCCATCAGTGAGTCGCCAGGGGATTATGGCTACACCTTC
TRBV7-9,once,TRBD1,TRBJ2-5,CASSYQGEKTQYF,TGTGCCAGCAGTTATCAGGGGGAAAAGACCCAGTACTTC
TRBV6-5,NA,NA,TRBJ1-2,CASSPPGEGYGYTF,TGTGCCAGCAGTCCCCCGGGGGAGGGCTATGGCTACACCTTC
TRBV9,few,TRBD2,TRBJ2-5,CASSVGFSGRGGETQYF,TGTGCCAGCAGCGTAGGATTCAGCGGGAGGGGAGGAGAGACCCAGTACTTC
TRBV2,NA,TRBD1,TRBJ1-5,CASSRDRGNNQPQHF,TGTGCCAGCAGTCGGGACAGGGGGAACAATCAGCCCCAGCATTTT
TRBV27,NA,NA,TRBJ1-1,CASSSVDRYTEAFF,TGTGCCAGCAGTTCGGTCGACAGATACACTGAAGCTTTCTTT
TRBV5-4,NA,TRBD2,TRBJ2-3,CASSLEVGTSSFADTQYF,TGTGCCAGCAGCTTGGAAGTCGGGACTAGCTCGTTCGCGGATACGCAGTATTTT
TRBV28,NA,TRBD2,TRBJ2-3,CASSLRAGAPRRTQYF,TGTGCCAGCAGTCTACGAGCGGGAGCGCCCCGTCGTACGCAGTATTTT
TRBV5-1,NA,TRBD1,TRBJ1-1,CASTTGTNTEAFF,TGCGCCAGTACGACAGGGACGAACACTGAAGCTTTCTTT
TRBV29-1,NA,NA,TRBJ1-4,CSVVEDEKLFF,TGCAGCGTCGTGGAGGATGAAAAACTGTTTTTT
TRBV10-3,NA,NA,TRBJ2-7,CAISEGRASYEQYF,TGTGCCATCAGTGAGGGGCGGGCCTCCTACGAGCAGTACTTC
TRBV7-9,NA,TRBD2,TRBJ2-7,CASSLGRTSWEQYF,TGTGCCAGCAGCTTAGGCAGGACTAGTTGGGAGCAGTACTTC
TRBV28,NA,TRBD2,TRBJ2-7,CASSSPGGTIYEQYF,TGTGCCAGCAGTAGCCCGGGGGGGACCATCTACGAGCAGTACTTC
TRBV30,NA,NA,TRBJ1-3,CACRESGNTIYF,TGTGCCTGCCGGGAGTCTGGAAACACCATATATTTT
TRBV28,NA,TRBD1,TRBJ2-3,CASSPTGGVGTDTQYF,TGTGCCAGCAGTCCCACAGGGGGCGTCGGCACAGATACGCAGTATTTT
TRBV6-1,NA,TRBD1,TRBJ2-7,CASVTRDRLQYF,TGTGCCAGCGTCACCCGGGACAGGTTACAGTACTTC
TRBV9,NA,TRBD2,TRBJ2-7,CASSPGTSGGYAGVYEQYF,TGTGCCAGCAGCCCGGGGACTAGCGGGGGGTATGCGGGGGTTTACGAGCAGTACTTC
TRBV18,NA,NA,TRBJ1-1,CASSPNLGLDTEAFF,TGTGCCAGCTCACCAAATCTGGGCTTGGACACTGAAGCTTTCTTT
TRBV5-1,few,TRBD2,TRBJ2-3,CASSSFSGGTDTQYF,TGCGCCAGCAGCTCCTTTAGCGGGGGCACAGATACGCAGTATTTT
TRBV7-8,once,NA,TRBJ1-2,CASARLGINLYGYTF,TGTGCCAGCGCTCGTCTGGGCATCAATCTCTATGGCTACACCTTC
TRBV19,few,NA,TRBJ1-2,CASSLEGRLSGYTF,TGTGCCAGTAGCCTCGAGGGCAGACTCTCCGGCTACACCTTC
TRBV6-5,few,NA,TRBJ2-7,CASSTQGVKQYF,TGTGCCAGCAGTACACAGGGAGTAAAGCAGTACTTC
TRBV2,NA,NA,TRBJ1-2,CASSERREFYGYTF,TGTGCCAGCAGTGAACGCAGGGAATTTTATGGCTACACCTTC
TRBV9,NA,TRBD2,TRBJ2-3,CASSVEASGRPHTQYF,TGTGCCAGCAGCGTAGAGGCTAGCGGGAGGCCACATACGCAGTATTTT
TRBV4-1,NA,NA,TRBJ2-3,CASSQDWLERDF,TGCGCCAGCAGCCAAGATTGGCTAGAGAGGGATTTT
TRBV5-4,NA,TRBD1,TRBJ1-3,CASSLDRGFSGNTIYF,TGTGCCAGCAGCTTGGACAGGGGCTTCTCTGGAAACACCATATATTTT
TRBV27,NA,NA,TRBJ2-5,CASSSTFGFYETQYF,TGTGCCAGCAGTTCAACGTTCGGGTTCTACGAGACCCAGTACTTC
TRBV4-1,NA,NA,TRBJ1-2,CASSDRDVYGYTF,TGCGCCAGCAGTGACCGGGATGTCTATGGCTACACCTTC
TRBV5-1,once,TRBD2,TRBJ2-3,CASSPSGSVTDTQYF,TGCGCCAGCAGCCCAAGCGGGAGCGTCACAGATACGCAGTATTTT
TRBV6-5,NA,NA,TRBJ2-7,CASSYSRERSEQYF,TGTGCCAGCAGTTACTCGAGAGAGCGGTCGGAGCAGTACTTC
TRBV5-1,NA,TRBD1,TRBJ1-2,CASSYFKRTGGAYTF,TGCGCCAGCAGCTACTTTAAAAGGACAGGTGGGGCCTACACCTTC
TRBV7-2,NA,NA,TRBJ2-5,CASSLIGLRETQYF,TGTGCCAGCAGTCTCATCGGACTGCGGGAGACCCAGTACTTC
TRBV5-1,NA,TRBD1,TRBJ1-1,CASSLGTGGQLVFF,TGCGCCAGCAGCCTTGGAACAGGGGGCCAATTAGTTTTCTTT
TRBV30,NA,NA,TRBJ2-7,CAWTGPGNYEQYF,TGTGCCTGGACCGGACCGGGAAATTACGAGCAGTACTTC
TRBV6-5,NA,NA,TRBJ2-7,CASSRRQFYEQYF,TGTGCCAGCAGCCGCCGACAGTTCTACGAGCAGTACTTC